These T cell receptor beta chains were read from a single sample in a study of regulatory T cells in long-lasting Graves disease. TCRdb re-called the multiplex PCR reads with MiXCR, one entry per CDR3 protein. The data show around 400,000 distinct CDR3 sequences, about a quarter seen once. The sequencing here drew on peripheral blood mononuclear cells (PBMCs), taken when the disease was refractory, from a patient treated with antithyroid drugs. Every receptor here comes from a female donor with Graves disease. CDR3s include the opening cysteine and the closing phenylalanine or tryptophan. The D gene is left open where the match is weak. The size of a clone is reported for some rows only, either as once, few or many, or as a class for expanded clones.

clone_size: few; d_call: .; j_call: TRBJ1-1; v_call: TRBV28; cdr3_nt: TGTGCCAGCTATATGAACACTGAAGCTTTCTTT; cdr3_aa: CASYMNTEAFF
clone_size: .; d_call: TRBD2; j_call: TRBJ2-1; v_call: TRBV2; cdr3_nt: TGTGCCAGCATTAACATACGCACTAGCGGGGGGTACAATGAGCAGTTCTTC; cdr3_aa: CASINIRTSGGYNEQFF
clone_size: many; d_call: .; j_call: TRBJ2-5; v_call: TRBV7-6; cdr3_nt: TGTGCCAGCAGCCCAGGGACGCACGCGGGGGAGACCCAGTACTTC; cdr3_aa: CASSPGTHAGETQYF
clone_size: few; d_call: TRBD2; j_call: TRBJ2-7; v_call: TRBV29-1; cdr3_nt: TGCAGCGTTGCGGGAGGTGGGTACGAGCAGTACTTC; cdr3_aa: CSVAGGGYEQYF
clone_size: few; d_call: TRBD2; j_call: TRBJ2-1; v_call: TRBV20-1; cdr3_nt: TGCAGTGCTGAACCCGGGACTAGCGGGAGTAATGAGCAGTTCTTC; cdr3_aa: CSAEPGTSGSNEQFF
clone_size: once; d_call: TRBD1; j_call: TRBJ2-7; v_call: TRBV18; cdr3_nt: TGTGCCAGCTCACCACAGCCGGGACAGGGTTCCCACGAGCAGTACTTC; cdr3_aa: CASSPQPGQGSHEQYF
clone_size: few; d_call: .; j_call: TRBJ1-1; v_call: TRBV19; cdr3_nt: TGTGCCAGTAGTACCTGGACAGCCAACACTGAAGCTTTCTTT; cdr3_aa: CASSTWTANTEAFF
clone_size: few; d_call: TRBD2; j_call: TRBJ2-7; v_call: TRBV28; cdr3_nt: TGTGCCAGCAGTTTGACTAGCGGGAGACGCTACGAGCAGTACTTC; cdr3_aa: CASSLTSGRRYEQYF
clone_size: many; d_call: .; j_call: TRBJ1-4; v_call: TRBV7-2; cdr3_nt: TGTGCCAGCAGCTTAGATGGAGGGCGAAATGAAAAACTGTTTTTT; cdr3_aa: CASSLDGGRNEKLFF
clone_size: few; d_call: .; j_call: TRBJ2-5; v_call: TRBV7-9; cdr3_nt: TGTGCCAGCAGCTTAGTTAGGGACATTCTGGGTTTGGAGACCCAGTACTTC; cdr3_aa: CASSLVRDILGLETQYF
clone_size: .; d_call: .; j_call: TRBJ2-5; v_call: TRBV5-6; cdr3_nt: TGTGCCAGCAGCTTTCGACAGGCAGAGACCCAGTACTTC; cdr3_aa: CASSFRQAETQYF
clone_size: .; d_call: TRBD2; j_call: TRBJ2-6; v_call: TRBV28; cdr3_nt: TGTGCCAGCCGGTCGGGGGGCTCTGGGGCCAACGTCCTGACTTTC; cdr3_aa: CASRSGGSGANVLTF
clone_size: .; d_call: .; j_call: TRBJ2-5; v_call: TRBV6-2/TRBV6-3; cdr3_nt: TGTGCCAGCAGTTACGGACTAAGGGAGATCGAGACCCAGTACTTC; cdr3_aa: CASSYGLREIETQYF
clone_size: .; d_call: .; j_call: TRBJ1-1; v_call: TRBV13; cdr3_nt: TGTGCCAGCAGCTTAGCGGGCGGAGGGTATTCGAACACTGAAGCTTTCTTT; cdr3_aa: CASSLAGGGYSNTEAFF
clone_size: many; d_call: TRBD2; j_call: TRBJ2-7; v_call: TRBV2; cdr3_nt: TGTGCCAGCAAGACTAGCGGGAGTAGAGAGCAGTACTTC; cdr3_aa: CASKTSGSREQYF
clone_size: many; d_call: TRBD2; j_call: TRBJ2-5; v_call: TRBV12-3/TRBV12-4; cdr3_nt: TGTGCCAGTAAGGCGGCTAGCGGGAGATCGTTTCAAGAGACCCAGTACTTC; cdr3_aa: CASKAASGRSFQETQYF
clone_size: few; d_call: TRBD1; j_call: TRBJ1-1; v_call: TRBV5-1; cdr3_nt: TGCGCCAGCAGTTCGGGACAGATTATAGAACACACTGAAGCTTTCTTT; cdr3_aa: CASSSGQIIEHTEAFF
clone_size: many; d_call: .; j_call: TRBJ2-7; v_call: TRBV2; cdr3_nt: TGTGCCAGCAGTGAAGGGACTCACGCTCTGAACGAGCAGTACTTC; cdr3_aa: CASSEGTHALNEQYF
clone_size: few; d_call: .; j_call: TRBJ2-1; v_call: TRBV6-7; cdr3_nt: TGTGCCAGCAGTTACCCGACAGAGTTTTTCAGAGTTGAGCAGTTCTTC; cdr3_aa: CASSYPTEFFRVEQFF
clone_size: few; d_call: TRBD2; j_call: TRBJ2-5; v_call: TRBV20-1; cdr3_nt: TGCAGTGCTAGAGATCCGGGAGCGGGAGGTCGGATATCACAAGAGACCCAGTACTTC; cdr3_aa: CSARDPGAGGRISQETQYF
clone_size: .; d_call: TRBD2; j_call: TRBJ2-7; v_call: TRBV5-4; cdr3_nt: TGTGCCAGCAGCTTGGGGCTAGCGGGAGGGCCCTACGAGCAGTACTTC; cdr3_aa: CASSLGLAGGPYEQYF
clone_size: .; d_call: .; j_call: TRBJ1-5; v_call: TRBV7-9; cdr3_nt: TGTGCCAGCAGCTCGAACCAGGAAGATAGCAATCAGCCCCAGCATTTT; cdr3_aa: CASSSNQEDSNQPQHF
clone_size: few; d_call: .; j_call: TRBJ2-1; v_call: TRBV6-5; cdr3_nt: TGTGCCAGCAGTTTGGGTTCCAGCAATGAGCAGTTCTTC; cdr3_aa: CASSLGSSNEQFF
clone_size: few; d_call: TRBD2; j_call: TRBJ2-5; v_call: TRBV5-1; cdr3_nt: TGCGCCAGCAGCTTCCCAGCGGGAGGAGAGACCCAGTACTTC; cdr3_aa: CASSFPAGGETQYF
clone_size: .; d_call: .; j_call: TRBJ2-2; v_call: TRBV30; cdr3_nt: TGTGCCTGGAGTGGTCGGAGCACCGGGGAGCTGTTTTTT; cdr3_aa: CAWSGRSTGELFF
clone_size: .; d_call: TRBD2; j_call: TRBJ2-2; v_call: TRBV7-2; cdr3_nt: TGTGCCAGCAACTGGCGGGAGGGGGGCACCGGGGAGCTGTTTTTT; cdr3_aa: CASNWREGGTGELFF
clone_size: .; d_call: TRBD1; j_call: TRBJ1-1; v_call: TRBV5-1; cdr3_nt: TGCGCCAGCACCCCGGGACAGATGAACACTGAAGCTTTCTTT; cdr3_aa: CASTPGQMNTEAFF
clone_size: .; d_call: TRBD1; j_call: TRBJ2-6; v_call: TRBV5-6; cdr3_nt: TGTGCCAGCAGCTCGCGACAGGGGGCGCTTGGGGCCAACGTCCTGACTTTC; cdr3_aa: CASSSRQGALGANVLTF
clone_size: few; d_call: TRBD1; j_call: TRBJ1-5; v_call: TRBV7-9; cdr3_nt: TGTGCCAGCAGCTTTTCTAGGACAGGGAATATCAGCAATCAGCCCCAGCATTTT; cdr3_aa: CASSFSRTGNISNQPQHF
clone_size: few; d_call: .; j_call: TRBJ1-2; v_call: TRBV6-1; cdr3_nt: TGTGCCAGCACCTCACGCGACGATTGGGGCTACACCTTC; cdr3_aa: CASTSRDDWGYTF
clone_size: many; d_call: TRBD2; j_call: TRBJ2-5; v_call: TRBV7-2; cdr3_nt: TGTGCCAGCAGCTTAGGCGGGAGGGGGGGGGAGACCCAGTACTTC; cdr3_aa: CASSLGGRGGETQYF
clone_size: .; d_call: TRBD2; j_call: TRBJ2-2; v_call: TRBV3-1; cdr3_nt: TGTGCCAGCAGCCAAGGAAATCGGGGGGTCTCCGGGGAGCTGTTTTTT; cdr3_aa: CASSQGNRGVSGELFF
clone_size: many; d_call: TRBD1; j_call: TRBJ1-2; v_call: TRBV7-9; cdr3_nt: TGTGCCAGCAGCACAGGACAGGGCGGAGACTATGGCTACACCTTC; cdr3_aa: CASSTGQGGDYGYTF
clone_size: .; d_call: TRBD2; j_call: TRBJ2-2; v_call: TRBV20-1; cdr3_nt: TGCAGTGCCAGCCCAGCGGGAGGGCCGGACACCGGGGAGCTGTTTTTT; cdr3_aa: CSASPAGGPDTGELFF
clone_size: .; d_call: .; j_call: TRBJ1-5; v_call: TRBV19; cdr3_nt: TGTGCCAGTAGTATAGCGGGCGGGGGCGGCAATCAGCCCCAGCATTTT; cdr3_aa: CASSIAGGGGNQPQHF
clone_size: few; d_call: TRBD2; j_call: TRBJ2-5; v_call: TRBV6-1; cdr3_nt: TGTGCCAGCAGACTACCGGGACTAGCGGGCCGGGAGACCCAGTACTTC; cdr3_aa: CASRLPGLAGRETQYF
clone_size: many; d_call: .; j_call: TRBJ1-2; v_call: TRBV2; cdr3_nt: TGTGCCAGCAGTGTCGACCTAACTAACTATGGCTACACCTTC; cdr3_aa: CASSVDLTNYGYTF
clone_size: .; d_call: .; j_call: TRBJ1-4; v_call: TRBV12-3/TRBV12-4; cdr3_nt: TGTGCCAGCAATTTTGCGGGCGAACTGTTTTTT; cdr3_aa: CASNFAGELFF
clone_size: few; d_call: .; j_call: TRBJ1-6; v_call: TRBV28; cdr3_nt: TGTGCCAGCAGTTTACAAGGGGATAATTCACCCCTCCACTTT; cdr3_aa: CASSLQGDNSPLHF
clone_size: .; d_call: TRBD2; j_call: TRBJ2-7; v_call: TRBV7-2; cdr3_nt: TGTGCCAGCAGCAAACTAGCGGGAGCTCTGTACGAGCAGTACTTC; cdr3_aa: CASSKLAGALYEQYF
clone_size: .; d_call: TRBD2; j_call: TRBJ2-5; v_call: TRBV5-6; cdr3_nt: TGTGCCAGCAACGATGTCGGACTAGCGGGGACACGAGAGACCCAGTACTTC; cdr3_aa: CASNDVGLAGTRETQYF
clone_size: few; d_call: .; j_call: TRBJ2-5; v_call: TRBV27; cdr3_nt: TGTGCCAGCAGTTTATCGAACAAGGAGACCCAGTACTTC; cdr3_aa: CASSLSNKETQYF
clone_size: many; d_call: .; j_call: TRBJ1-1; v_call: TRBV2; cdr3_nt: TGTGCCAGCAGGACGGGGGGCCGGAGCACTGAAGCTTTCTTT; cdr3_aa: CASRTGGRSTEAFF
clone_size: many; d_call: .; j_call: TRBJ1-2; v_call: TRBV6-1; cdr3_nt: TGTGCCAGCAGTGAAAACGATTATGGCTACACCTTC; cdr3_aa: CASSENDYGYTF
clone_size: many; d_call: .; j_call: TRBJ2-7; v_call: TRBV28; cdr3_nt: TGTGCCAGCAGTTATACGGGTCGCTACGAGCAGTACTTC; cdr3_aa: CASSYTGRYEQYF
clone_size: many; d_call: .; j_call: TRBJ2-5; v_call: TRBV7-2; cdr3_nt: TGTGCCAGCAGCTTAGACGCGATCTGGGAGACCCAGTACTTC; cdr3_aa: CASSLDAIWETQYF
clone_size: few; d_call: .; j_call: TRBJ2-4; v_call: TRBV6-4; cdr3_nt: TGTGCCAGCAGGCCTCTAGCCAAAAACATTCAGTACTTC; cdr3_aa: CASRPLAKNIQYF
clone_size: .; d_call: TRBD2; j_call: TRBJ2-7; v_call: TRBV5-1; cdr3_nt: TGCGCCAGCAGCTCCAGAGGCGGGAGGGGCTACGAGCAGTACTTC; cdr3_aa: CASSSRGGRGYEQYF
clone_size: many; d_call: .; j_call: TRBJ1-1; v_call: TRBV20-1; cdr3_nt: TGCAGTGTACTTTCGGCAAGAGGCATCCCTGAAGCTTTCTTT; cdr3_aa: CSVLSARGIPEAFF
clone_size: many; d_call: .; j_call: TRBJ2-7; v_call: TRBV5-1; cdr3_nt: TGCGCCAGCAGCTTGGCCGCTCACAGAGACTACGAGCAGTACTTC; cdr3_aa: CASSLAAHRDYEQYF
clone_size: few; d_call: .; j_call: TRBJ2-7; v_call: TRBV6-2/TRBV6-3; cdr3_nt: TGTGCCAGCAGTTACGATACCTACGAGCAGTACTTC; cdr3_aa: CASSYDTYEQYF
clone_size: .; d_call: .; j_call: TRBJ2-7; v_call: TRBV20-1; cdr3_nt: TGCAGTGCCTCCCTATCAGCTAGCTACTACGAACAGTACTTC; cdr3_aa: CSASLSASYYEQYF
clone_size: many; d_call: TRBD2; j_call: TRBJ2-7; v_call: TRBV2; cdr3_nt: TGTGCCAGCAGAGATAGAGTTGGGACTAGCGTGCACGAGCAGTACTTC; cdr3_aa: CASRDRVGTSVHEQYF